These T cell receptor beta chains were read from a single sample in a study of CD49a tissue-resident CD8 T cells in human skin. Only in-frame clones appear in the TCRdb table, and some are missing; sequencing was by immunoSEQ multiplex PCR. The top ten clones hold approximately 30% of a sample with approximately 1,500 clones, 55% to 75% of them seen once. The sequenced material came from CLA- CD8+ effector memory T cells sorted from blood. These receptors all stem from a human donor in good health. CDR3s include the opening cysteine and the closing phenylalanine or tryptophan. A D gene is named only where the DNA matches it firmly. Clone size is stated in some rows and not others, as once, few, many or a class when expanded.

CASSEAGGGAYEQYF TGTGCCAGCAGTGAAGCGGGAGGTGGAGCCTACGAGCAGTACTTC TRBJ2-7 . TRBV6-1 .
CASSGSFGEQFF TGTGCCAGCAGTGGATCCTTTGGCGAGCAGTTCTTC TRBJ2-1 . TRBV6-1 .
CASSEGYQGNEQFF TGTGCCAGCAGTGAGGGATATCAGGGGAATGAGCAGTTCTTC TRBJ2-1 . TRBV6-4 hyperexpanded
CTSSQETRATGDYGYTF TGCACCAGCAGCCAAGAAACGAGGGCGACAGGGGACTATGGCTACACCTTC TRBJ1-2 . TRBV1 .
CASSASSGHTDTQYF TGTGCCAGCAGTGCCTCTAGCGGTCACACAGATACGCAGTATTTT TRBJ2-3 TRBD2 TRBV6-1 once
CASSYSTESVLGYTF TGTGCCAGCAGTTACTCGACAGAGTCTGTTTTGGGCTACACCTTC TRBJ1-2 . TRBV6-5 few